The subject of this entry is one T cell receptor beta chain. No antigen is known for it. The method was immunoSEQ multiplex PCR; TCRdb's version includes in-frame clones alone and lacks a portion of them. Of roughly 6,400 clones detected, about 80% appear once; the ten largest clones hold 27%. The sample originates from a study of T cells after posttransplantation cyclophosphamide. Study-level points and caveats: Recipient CMV seropositivity and CMV reactivation strongly tracked TRB clonality. TRB overlap between skin or GI tissue T cells and blood was limited. Donor-recipient repertoire similarity was low at 1-2 months, rising over year one.

The CDR3 is 14 residues long. Germline CDR1 is PRHDT and CDR2 is FYEKMQ (reference sequence). The trim removed 10 bases at V and 2 bases at J, leaving 10 bases unmatched. Busulfan-fludarabine conditioning, marrow transplant, and cyclophosphamide on days +3 and +4 were administered. The gene calls are TRBV13 and TRBJ2-7; TRBD2 aligns across 8 bases. This sequence originates from a female patient between 50 and 59 years old who received an allogeneic stem cell transplant from a related donor, was CMV-positive, and had no GVHD. Some T cells may originate from the graft donor. Sequenced material: CD8+ T cells sorted from PBMCs, taken approximately 1,300 days after allogeneic stem cell transplant with posttransplant cyclophosphamide. The CDR3: CATTRGLVTYEQYF. CDR3 nucleotide sequence: TGTGCCACGACCCGGGGACTAGTAACCTACGAGCAGTACTTC. Variable domain in full (rest from reference TRBV13 and TRBJ2-7): AAGVIQSPRHLIKEKRETATLKCYPIPRHDTVYWYQQGPGQDPQFLISFYEKMQSDKGSIPDRFSAQQFSDYHSELNMSSLELGDSALYFCATTRGLVTYEQYFGPGTRLTVT.